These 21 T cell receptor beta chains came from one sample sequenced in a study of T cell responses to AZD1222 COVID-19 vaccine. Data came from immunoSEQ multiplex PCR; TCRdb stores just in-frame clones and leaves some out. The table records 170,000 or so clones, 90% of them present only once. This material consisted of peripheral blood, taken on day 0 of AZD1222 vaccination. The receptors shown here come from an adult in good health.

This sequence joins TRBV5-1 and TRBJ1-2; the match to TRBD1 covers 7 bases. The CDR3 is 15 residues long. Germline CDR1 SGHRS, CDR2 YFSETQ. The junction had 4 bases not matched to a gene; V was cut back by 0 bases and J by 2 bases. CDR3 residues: CASSLGRDRNYGYTF. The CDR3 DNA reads TGCGCCAGCAGCTTGGGCCGGGACAGAAACTATGGCTACACCTTC.

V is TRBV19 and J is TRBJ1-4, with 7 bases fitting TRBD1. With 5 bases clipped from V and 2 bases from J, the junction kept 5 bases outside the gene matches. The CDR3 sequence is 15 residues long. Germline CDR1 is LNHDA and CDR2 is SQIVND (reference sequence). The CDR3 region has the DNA TGTGCCAGTAGTTCCGGGACAGCTACTAATGAAAAACTGTTTTTT. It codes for CASSSGTATNEKLFF.

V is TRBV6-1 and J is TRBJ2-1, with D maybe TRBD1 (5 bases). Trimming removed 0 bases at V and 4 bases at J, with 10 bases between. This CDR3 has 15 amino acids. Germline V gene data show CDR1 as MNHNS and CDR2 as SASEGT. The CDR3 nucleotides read TGTGCCAGCAGTGAAGCGGGGCAATCTTACAATGAGCAGTTCTTC. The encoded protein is CASSEAGQSYNEQFF.

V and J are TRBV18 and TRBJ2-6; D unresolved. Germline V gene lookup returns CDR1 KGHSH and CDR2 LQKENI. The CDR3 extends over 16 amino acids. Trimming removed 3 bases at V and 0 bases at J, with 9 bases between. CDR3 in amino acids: CASSPSSLSGANVLTF. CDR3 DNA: TGTGCCAGCTCACCCTCCAGCCTCTCTGGGGCCAACGTCCTGACTTTC.

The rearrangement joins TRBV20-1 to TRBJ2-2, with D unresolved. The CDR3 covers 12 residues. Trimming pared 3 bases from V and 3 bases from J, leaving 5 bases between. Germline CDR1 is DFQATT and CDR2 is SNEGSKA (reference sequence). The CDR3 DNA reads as TGCAGTGCTAGTAGGGACACCGGGGAGCTGTTTTTT. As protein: CSASRDTGELFF.

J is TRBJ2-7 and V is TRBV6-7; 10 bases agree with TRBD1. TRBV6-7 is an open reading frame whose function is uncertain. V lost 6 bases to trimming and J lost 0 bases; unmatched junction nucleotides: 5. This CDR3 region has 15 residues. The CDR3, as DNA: TGTGCCAGCAGGAAGGGACAGGGGCCCTCCTACGAGCAGTACTTC. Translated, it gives CASRKGQGPSYEQYF.

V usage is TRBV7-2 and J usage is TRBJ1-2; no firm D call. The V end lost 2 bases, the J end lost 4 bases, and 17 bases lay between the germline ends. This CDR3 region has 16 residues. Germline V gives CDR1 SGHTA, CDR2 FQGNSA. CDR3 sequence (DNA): TGTGCCAGCAGCTTAAGAGGAGGTGACACGGCCTATGGCTACACCTTC. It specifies CASSLRGGDTAYGYTF.

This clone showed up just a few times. The CDR3 bases are TGTGCCAGCAGTTTGGGAGGGGGTCTAGGTGAGCAGTACTTC. This translates into CASSLGGGLGEQYF. The rearrangement joins TRBV27 to TRBJ2-7; a possible D gene is TRBD2 (7 bases). This CDR3 spans 14 amino acids. Trimming took off 3 bases at V and 7 bases at J, with 16 bases between the two ends. The germline V gene encodes CDR1 MNHEY and CDR2 SMNVEV (reference sequence).

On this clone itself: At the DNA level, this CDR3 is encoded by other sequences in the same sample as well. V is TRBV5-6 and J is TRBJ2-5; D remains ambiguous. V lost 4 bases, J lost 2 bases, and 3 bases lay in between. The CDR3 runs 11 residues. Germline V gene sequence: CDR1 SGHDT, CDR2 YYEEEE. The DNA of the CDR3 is TGTGCCAGCAGCCTACAAGAGACCCAGTACTTC. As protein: CASSLQETQYF.

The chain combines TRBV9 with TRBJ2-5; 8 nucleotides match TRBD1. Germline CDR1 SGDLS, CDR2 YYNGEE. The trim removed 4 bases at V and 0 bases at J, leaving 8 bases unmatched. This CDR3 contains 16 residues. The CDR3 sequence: CASSHTTGEYQETQYF. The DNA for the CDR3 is TGTGCCAGCAGCCACACGACAGGGGAGTACCAAGAGACCCAGTACTTC.

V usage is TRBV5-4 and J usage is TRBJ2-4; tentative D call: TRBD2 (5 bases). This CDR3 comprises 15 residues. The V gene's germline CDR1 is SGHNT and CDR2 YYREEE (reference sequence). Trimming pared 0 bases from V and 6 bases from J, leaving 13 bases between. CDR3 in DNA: TGTGCCAGCAGCTTGGCCATCGGGGTGGGAAACATTCAGTACTTC. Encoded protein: CASSLAIGVGNIQYF.

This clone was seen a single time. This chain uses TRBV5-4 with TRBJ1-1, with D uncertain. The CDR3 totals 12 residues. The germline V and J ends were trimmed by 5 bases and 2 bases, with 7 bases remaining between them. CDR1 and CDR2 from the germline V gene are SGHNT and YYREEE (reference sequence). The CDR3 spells CASSQPNTEAFF. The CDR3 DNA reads TGTGCCAGCAGTCAGCCTAACACTGAAGCTTTCTTT.

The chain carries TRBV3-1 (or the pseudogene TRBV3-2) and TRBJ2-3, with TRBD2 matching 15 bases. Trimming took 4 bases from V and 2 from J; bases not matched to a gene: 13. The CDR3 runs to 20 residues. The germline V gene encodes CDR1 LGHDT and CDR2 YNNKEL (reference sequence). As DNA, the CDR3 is TGTGCCAGCAGCCTATGGACTAGCGGGGGGGGTTCCGCATACACAGATACGCAGTATTTT. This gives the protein CASSLWTSGGGSAYTDTQYF.

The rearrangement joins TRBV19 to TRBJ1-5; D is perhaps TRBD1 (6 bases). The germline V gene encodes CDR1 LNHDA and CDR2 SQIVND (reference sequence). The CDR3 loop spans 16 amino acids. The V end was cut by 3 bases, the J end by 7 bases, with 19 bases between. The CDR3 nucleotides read TGTGCCAGTAGTATTGGAGGCAGGGGATTTGGGCAGCCCCAGCATTTT. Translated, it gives CASSIGGRGFGQPQHF.

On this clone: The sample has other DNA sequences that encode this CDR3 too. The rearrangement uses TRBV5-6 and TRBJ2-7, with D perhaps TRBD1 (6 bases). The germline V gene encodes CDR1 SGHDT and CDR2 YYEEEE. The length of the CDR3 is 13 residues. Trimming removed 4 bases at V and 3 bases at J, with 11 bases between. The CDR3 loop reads CASSLGQSYEQYF. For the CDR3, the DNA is TGTGCCAGCAGCCTAGGACAGAGCTACGAGCAGTACTTC.

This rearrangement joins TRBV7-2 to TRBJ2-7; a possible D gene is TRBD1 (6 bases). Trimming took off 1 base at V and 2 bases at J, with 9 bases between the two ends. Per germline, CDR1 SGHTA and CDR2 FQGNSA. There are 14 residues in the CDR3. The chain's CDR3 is CASSLEGVPYEQYF. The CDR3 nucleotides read TGTGCCAGCAGCTTAGAGGGGGTCCCCTACGAGCAGTACTTC.

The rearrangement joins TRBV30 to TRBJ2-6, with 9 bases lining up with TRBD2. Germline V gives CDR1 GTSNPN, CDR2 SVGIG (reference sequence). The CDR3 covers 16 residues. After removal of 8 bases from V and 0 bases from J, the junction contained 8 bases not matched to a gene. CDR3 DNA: TGTGCCAGTAGCGGGGGTACCAGCTCTGGGGCCAACGTCCTGACTTTC. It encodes CASSGGTSSGANVLTF.

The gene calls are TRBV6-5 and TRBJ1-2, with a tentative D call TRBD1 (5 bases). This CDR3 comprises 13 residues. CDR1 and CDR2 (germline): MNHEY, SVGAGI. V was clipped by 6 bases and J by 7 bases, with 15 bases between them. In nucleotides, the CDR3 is TGTGCCAGCAGGACAGACGGTTTCGGTGGCTACACCTTC. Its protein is CASRTDGFGGYTF.

The CDR3 DNA is TGTGCCAGCAGCTCCGAACTGTACAATGAGCAGTTCTTC. Translated, it gives CASSSELYNEQFF. The chain carries TRBV11-2 and TRBJ2-1; D remains unclear. Germline CDR1 is SGHAT and CDR2 is FQNNGV. V shed 4 bases and J shed 4 bases, with 8 bases lying between them. The CDR3 has 13 amino acids.

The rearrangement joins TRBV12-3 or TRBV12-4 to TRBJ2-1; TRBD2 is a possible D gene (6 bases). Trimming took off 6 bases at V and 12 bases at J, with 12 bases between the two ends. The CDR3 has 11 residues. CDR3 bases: TGTGCCAGCAGCGTACGCGGGGCGCAGTTCTTC. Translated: CASSVRGAQFF.

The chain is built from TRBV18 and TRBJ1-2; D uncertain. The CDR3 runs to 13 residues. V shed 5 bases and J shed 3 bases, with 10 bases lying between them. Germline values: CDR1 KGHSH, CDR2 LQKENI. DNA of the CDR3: TGTGCCAGCTCAGAGGGCAGGTACTATGGCTACACCTTC. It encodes CASSEGRYYGYTF. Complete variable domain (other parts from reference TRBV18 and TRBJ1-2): NAGVMQNPRHLVRRRGQEARLRCSPMKGHSHVYWYRQLPEEGLKFMVYLQKENIIDESGMPKERFSAEFPKEGPSILRIQQVVRGDSAAYFCASSEGRYYGYTFGSGTRLTVV.